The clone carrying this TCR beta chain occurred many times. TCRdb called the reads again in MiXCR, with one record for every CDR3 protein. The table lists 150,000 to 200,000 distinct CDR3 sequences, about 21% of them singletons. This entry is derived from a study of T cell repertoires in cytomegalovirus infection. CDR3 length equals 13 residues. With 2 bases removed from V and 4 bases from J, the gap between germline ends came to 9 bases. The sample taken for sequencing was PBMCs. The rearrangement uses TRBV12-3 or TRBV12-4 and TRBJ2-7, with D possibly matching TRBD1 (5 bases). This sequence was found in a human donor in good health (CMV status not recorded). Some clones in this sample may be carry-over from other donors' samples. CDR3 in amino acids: CASSLMDIYEQYF. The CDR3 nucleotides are TGTGCCAGCAGTTTAATGGACATATACGAGCAGTACTTC.